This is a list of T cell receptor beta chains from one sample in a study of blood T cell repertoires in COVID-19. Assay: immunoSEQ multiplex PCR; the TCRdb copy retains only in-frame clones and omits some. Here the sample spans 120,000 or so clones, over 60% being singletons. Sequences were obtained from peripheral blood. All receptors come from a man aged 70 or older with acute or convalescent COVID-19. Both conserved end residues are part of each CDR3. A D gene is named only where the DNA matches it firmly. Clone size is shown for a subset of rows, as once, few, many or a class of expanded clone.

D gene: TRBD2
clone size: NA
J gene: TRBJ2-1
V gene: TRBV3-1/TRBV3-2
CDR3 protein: CASSLTSGRNEQFF
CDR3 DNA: TGTGCCAGCAGCCTAACTAGCGGGAGGAATGAGCAGTTCTTC

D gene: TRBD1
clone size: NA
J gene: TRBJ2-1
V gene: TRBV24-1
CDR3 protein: CATGTGSYNEQFF
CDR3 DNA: TGTGCCACGGGGACAGGGTCCTACAATGAGCAGTTCTTC

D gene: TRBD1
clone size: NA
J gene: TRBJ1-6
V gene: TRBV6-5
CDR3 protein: CASSWMTGRNSPLHF
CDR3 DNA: TGTGCCAGCAGTTGGATGACAGGGAGAAACTCACCCCTCCACTTT

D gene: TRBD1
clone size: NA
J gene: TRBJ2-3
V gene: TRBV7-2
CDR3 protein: CASAPDRGLFSTDTQYF
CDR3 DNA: TGTGCCAGCGCCCCGGACAGGGGGCTTTTTAGCACAGATACGCAGTATTTT

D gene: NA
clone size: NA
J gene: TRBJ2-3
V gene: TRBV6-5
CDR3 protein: CATGRQGVDTQYF
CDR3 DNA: TGTGCCACCGGGAGACAGGGTGTAGATACGCAGTATTTT

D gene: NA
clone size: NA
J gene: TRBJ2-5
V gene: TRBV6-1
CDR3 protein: CASSEVTGFRAQYF
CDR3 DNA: TGTGCCAGCAGTGAAGTGACAGGATTTAGGGCCCAGTACTTC

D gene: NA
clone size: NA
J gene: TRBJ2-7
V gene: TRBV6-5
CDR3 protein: CASRYAGPGYEQYF
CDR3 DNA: TGTGCCAGCAGATATGCGGGGCCCGGCTACGAGCAGTACTTC

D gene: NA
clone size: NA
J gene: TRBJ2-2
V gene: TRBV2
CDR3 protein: CASSGPETNTGELFF
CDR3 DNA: TGTGCCAGCAGTGGCCCGGAGACGAACACCGGGGAGCTGTTTTTT

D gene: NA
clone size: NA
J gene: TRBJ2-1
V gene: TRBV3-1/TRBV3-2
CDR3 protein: CASSPPGNEQFF
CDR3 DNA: TGTGCCAGCAGTCCTCCGGGGAATGAGCAGTTCTTC

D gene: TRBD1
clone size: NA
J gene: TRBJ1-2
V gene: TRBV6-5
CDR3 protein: CASSYGGQGNGYTF
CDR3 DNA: TGTGCCAGCAGTTACGGGGGACAGGGTAATGGCTACACCTTC

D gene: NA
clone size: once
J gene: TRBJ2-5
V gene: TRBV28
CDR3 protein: CASSGPGGDRQETQYF
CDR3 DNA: TGTGCCAGCAGTGGCCCCGGGGGAGACAGACAAGAGACCCAGTACTTC

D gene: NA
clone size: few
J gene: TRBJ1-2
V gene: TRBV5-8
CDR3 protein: CASSQRTPTYGYTF
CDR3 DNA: TGTGCCAGCAGCCAAAGGACACCAACCTATGGCTACACCTTC

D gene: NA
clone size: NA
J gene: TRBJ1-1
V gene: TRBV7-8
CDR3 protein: CASSLALGADGTEAFF
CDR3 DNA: TGTGCCAGCAGCTTAGCGTTAGGGGCGGATGGCACTGAAGCTTTCTTT

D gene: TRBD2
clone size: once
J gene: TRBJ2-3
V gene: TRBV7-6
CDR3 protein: CASSLGGGYLDTQYF
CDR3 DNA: TGTGCCAGCAGCTTAGGCGGGGGGTATTTAGATACGCAGTATTTT

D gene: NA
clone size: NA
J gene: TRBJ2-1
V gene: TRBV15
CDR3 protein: CATSRQGHEQFF
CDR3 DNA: TGTGCCACCAGCAGACAGGGCCATGAGCAGTTCTTC

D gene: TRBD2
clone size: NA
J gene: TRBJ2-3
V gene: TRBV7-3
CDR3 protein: CASSASGLAGEYTQYF
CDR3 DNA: TGTGCCAGCAGCGCCTCAGGACTAGCGGGGGAGTATACGCAGTATTTT

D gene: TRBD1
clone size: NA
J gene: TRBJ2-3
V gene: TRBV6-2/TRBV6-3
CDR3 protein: CASSAGTGTITDTQYF
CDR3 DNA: TGTGCCAGCAGTGCCGGGACAGGGACTATTACAGATACGCAGTATTTT

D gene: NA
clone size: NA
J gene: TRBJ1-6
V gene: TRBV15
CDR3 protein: CATSNQGGGLLHF
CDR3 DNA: TGTGCCACCAGCAACCAAGGGGGGGGGCTGCTCCACTTT

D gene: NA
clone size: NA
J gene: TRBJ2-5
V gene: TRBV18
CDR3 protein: CASSPRQQETQYF
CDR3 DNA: TGTGCCAGCTCACCGCGACAGCAAGAGACCCAGTACTTC

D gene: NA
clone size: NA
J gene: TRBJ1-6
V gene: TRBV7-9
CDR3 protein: CASSSTGYSPLHF
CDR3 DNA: TGTGCCAGCAGCTCGACAGGTTATTCACCCCTCCACTTT

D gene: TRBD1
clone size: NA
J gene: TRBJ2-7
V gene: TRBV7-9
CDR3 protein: CASSPGTGGPYEQYF
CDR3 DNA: TGTGCCAGCAGCCCGGGGACAGGCGGCCCCTACGAGCAGTACTTC

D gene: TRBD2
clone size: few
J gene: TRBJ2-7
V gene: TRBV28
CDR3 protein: CASSPGTSGNHEQYF
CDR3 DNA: TGTGCCAGCAGTCCCGGGACTAGCGGGAACCACGAGCAGTACTTC

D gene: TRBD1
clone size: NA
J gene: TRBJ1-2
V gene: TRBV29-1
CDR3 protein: CSVDPDRAYGYTF
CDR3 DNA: TGCAGCGTTGATCCCGACAGGGCCTATGGCTACACCTTC

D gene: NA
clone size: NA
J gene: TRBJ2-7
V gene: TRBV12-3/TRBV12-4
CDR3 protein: CASSHNDYGGQYF
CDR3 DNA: TGTGCCAGCAGCCATAACGATTACGGCGGGCAGTACTTC

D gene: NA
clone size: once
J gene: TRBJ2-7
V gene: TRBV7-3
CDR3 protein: CASSLGGGVYEQYF
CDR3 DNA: TGTGCCAGCAGCTTAGGTGGAGGGGTCTACGAGCAGTACTTC

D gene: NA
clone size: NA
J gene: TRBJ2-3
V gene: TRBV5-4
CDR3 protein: CASSLDEWRGIKGTDTQYF
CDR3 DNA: TGTGCCAGCAGCTTGGATGAATGGAGGGGAATTAAGGGCACAGATACGCAGTATTTT

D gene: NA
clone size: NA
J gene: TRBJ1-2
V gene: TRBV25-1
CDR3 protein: CASSRSNGMGYTF
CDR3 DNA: TGTGCCAGCAGTCGATCGAACGGTATGGGCTACACCTTC

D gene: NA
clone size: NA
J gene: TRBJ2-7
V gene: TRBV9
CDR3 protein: CASSVGYTYEQYF
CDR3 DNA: TGTGCCAGCAGCGTAGGTTACACCTACGAGCAGTACTTC

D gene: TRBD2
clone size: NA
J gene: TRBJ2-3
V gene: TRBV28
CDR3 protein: CASSSGKSTDTQYF
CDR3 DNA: TGTGCCAGCTCTAGCGGAAAAAGCACAGATACGCAGTATTTT

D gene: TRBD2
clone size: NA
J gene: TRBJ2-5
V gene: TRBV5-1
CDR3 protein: CASRLSGGQETQYF
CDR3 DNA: TGCGCCAGCAGACTCTCGGGAGGGCAAGAGACCCAGTACTTC

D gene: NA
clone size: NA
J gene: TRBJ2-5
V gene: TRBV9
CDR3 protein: CASSPHPGGRYQETQYF
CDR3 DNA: TGTGCCAGCAGCCCCCACCCCGGGGGGCGGTACCAAGAGACCCAGTACTTC

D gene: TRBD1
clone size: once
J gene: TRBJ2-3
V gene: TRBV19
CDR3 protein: CASSHGTDSDTQYF
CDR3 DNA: TGTGCCAGTAGCCATGGGACAGACTCAGATACGCAGTATTTT

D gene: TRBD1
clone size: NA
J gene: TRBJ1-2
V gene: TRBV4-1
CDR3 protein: CASSLGTGSNYGYTF
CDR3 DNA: TGCGCCAGCAGCCTAGGGACAGGGTCTAACTATGGCTACACCTTC

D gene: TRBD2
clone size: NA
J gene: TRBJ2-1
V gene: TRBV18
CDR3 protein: CASSLLAEAESNEQFF
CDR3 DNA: TGTGCCAGCTCACTACTAGCGGAGGCAGAGTCCAATGAGCAGTTCTTC

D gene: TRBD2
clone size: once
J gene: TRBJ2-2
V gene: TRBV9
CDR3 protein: CASRETSAPGELFF
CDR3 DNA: TGTGCCAGCAGAGAGACTAGCGCCCCCGGGGAGCTGTTTTTT

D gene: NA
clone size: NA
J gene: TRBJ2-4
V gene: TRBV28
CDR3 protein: CASSGGGRGVQNIQYF
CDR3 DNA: TGTGCCAGCAGTGGAGGGGGCAGGGGAGTTCAAAACATTCAGTACTTC